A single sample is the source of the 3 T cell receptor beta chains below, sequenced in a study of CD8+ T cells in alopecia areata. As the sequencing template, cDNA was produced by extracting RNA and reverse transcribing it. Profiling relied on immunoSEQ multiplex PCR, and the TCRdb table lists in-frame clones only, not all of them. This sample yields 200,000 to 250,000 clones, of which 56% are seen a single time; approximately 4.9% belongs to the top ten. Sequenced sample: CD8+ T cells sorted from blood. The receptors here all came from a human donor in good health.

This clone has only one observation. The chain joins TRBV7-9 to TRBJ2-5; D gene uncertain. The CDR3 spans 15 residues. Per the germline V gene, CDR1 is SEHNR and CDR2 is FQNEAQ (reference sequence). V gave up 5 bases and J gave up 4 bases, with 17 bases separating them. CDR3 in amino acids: CASSRAFSVGETQYF. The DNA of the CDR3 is TGTGCCAGCAGCAGGGCCTTCTCGGTGGGAGAGACCCAGTACTTC.

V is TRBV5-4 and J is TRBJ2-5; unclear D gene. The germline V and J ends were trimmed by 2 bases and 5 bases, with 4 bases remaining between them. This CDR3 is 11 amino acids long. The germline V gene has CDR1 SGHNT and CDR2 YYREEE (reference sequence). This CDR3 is CASSFRETQYF. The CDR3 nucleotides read TGTGCCAGCAGCTTTCGGGAGACCCAGTACTTC.

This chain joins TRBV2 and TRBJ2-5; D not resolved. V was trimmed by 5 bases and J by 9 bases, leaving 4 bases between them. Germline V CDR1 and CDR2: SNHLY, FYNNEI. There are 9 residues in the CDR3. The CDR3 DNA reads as TGTGCCAGCAGTCCGCCCCAGTACTTC. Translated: CASSPPQYF.